This TCR beta chain appears in the sequencing data of a study of graft-versus-host responses after intestinal transplantation. Broader study findings: Early post-transplant falls in HvG clones accompanied the peak levels of circulating GvH clones. Recipient marrow harbored GvH clones, some of which surfaced first in ileum or blood.

Generated by immunoSEQ multiplex PCR, the TCRdb table keeps only in-frame clones and is missing some. The sample holds 11,000 to 15,000 clones; around two fifths are singletons and the top ten take roughly 15%. Co-plating was performed using approximately 200,000 CFSE-labeled responder cells and approximately 200,000 irradiated, violet-dye-labeled stimulator cells. Post-reaction sorting isolated proliferating CFSE-low CD3+CD4+ and CD3+CD8+ responders. The CDR3 runs to 14 residues. Trimming cost V 3 bases and J 4 bases; bases outside gene matches: 6. CDR1 and CDR2 from the germline V gene are LNHNV and YYDKDF (reference sequence).

The sequence derives from a human patient who received an intestinal transplant. The chain combines TRBV15 with TRBJ2-7; 7 bases match TRBD2. The sample in question was alloreactive CD8+ T cells from a mixed lymphocyte reaction culture, obtained before intestinal transplant. The subset here: CFSE-low proliferating T cells sorted from approximately 6-day pre-transplant mixed lymphocyte reaction (GvH or HvG direction). The DNA of the CDR3 is TGTGCCACCAGCAGTGGGGCGGGAGCATACGAGCAGTACTTC. Its protein is CATSSGAGAYEQYF.